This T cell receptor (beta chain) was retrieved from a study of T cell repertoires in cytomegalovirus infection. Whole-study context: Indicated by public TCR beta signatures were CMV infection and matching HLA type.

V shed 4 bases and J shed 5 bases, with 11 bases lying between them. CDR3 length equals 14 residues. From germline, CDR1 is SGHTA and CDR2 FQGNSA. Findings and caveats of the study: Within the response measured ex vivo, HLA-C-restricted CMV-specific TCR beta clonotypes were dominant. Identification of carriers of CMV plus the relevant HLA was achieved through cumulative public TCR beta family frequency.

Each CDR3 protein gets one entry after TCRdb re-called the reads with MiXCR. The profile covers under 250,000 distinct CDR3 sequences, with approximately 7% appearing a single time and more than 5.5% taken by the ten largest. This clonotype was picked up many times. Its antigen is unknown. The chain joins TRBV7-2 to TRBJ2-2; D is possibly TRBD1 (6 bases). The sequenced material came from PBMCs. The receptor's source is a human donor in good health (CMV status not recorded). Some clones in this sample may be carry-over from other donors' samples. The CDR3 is CASSYRVRTGELFF. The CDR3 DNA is TGTGCCAGCAGCTACAGGGTGCGGACCGGGGAGCTGTTTTTT. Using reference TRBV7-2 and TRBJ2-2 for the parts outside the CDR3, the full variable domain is GAGVSQSPSNKVTEKGKDVELRCDPISGHTALYWYRQSLGQGLEFLIYFQGNSAPDKSGLPSDRFSAERTGGSVSTLTIQRTQQEDSAVYLCASSYRVRTGELFFGEGSRLTVL.